The 17 T cell receptor beta chains reported below all come from one sample, sequenced in a study of molecular identifiers for immune sequencing clone quantification (dated by TCRdb to between 2017 and 2018). The library was built by means of PCR. TCRdb names Illumina HiSeq 4000 as the instrument used. TCRdb trimmed the raw reads at Q25, called clones with MiXCR and kept productive beta chains. Merged by CDR3 protein, the rows form single entries marked with the most common genes and DNA. Here the sample has 60,000 to 70,000 distinct CDR3 sequences; roughly 18% occur a single time. Approximately 1.5% of the sample comes from the top ten. Sequencing was done on a sample of naive CD8+ T cells from blood, with Jurkat cell RNA spiked in. In light of the paper, this sample's cell subset or site label describes: FACS-sorted CD8+CD4-CCR7+CD45RA+ naive T cells. The source of these receptors is a human donor in good health. Some libraries in this study had Jurkat cell RNA spiked in.

With regard to this clonotype: Since a much larger clone is just one base distant, this may be a read error. The chain employs TRBV13 and TRBJ2-5; D is unresolved. Germline CDR1 and CDR2: PRHDT and FYEKMQ (reference sequence). This CDR3 has 12 residues. The CDR3 region is CASSLAPETQHF. The DNA of the CDR3 is TGTGCCAGCAGCTTGGCACCAGAGACCCAGCACTTC. Drawing the rest from reference TRBV13 and TRBJ2-5, the complete variable domain is AAGVIQSPRHLIKEKRETATLKCYPIPRHDTVYWYQQGPGQDPQFLISFYEKMQSDKGSIPDRFSAQQFSDYHSELNMSSLELGDSALYFCASSLAPETQHFGPGTRLLVL.

In its sample, this clonotype was seen many times. This chain links TRBV15 with TRBJ2-3; D not certain. Between the trimmed V and J ends, which lost 8 bases and 0 bases, there was a span of 6 bases. The CDR3 has 12 amino acids. Per germline, CDR1 LNHNV and CDR2 YYDKDF (reference sequence). CDR3 sequence (DNA): TGTGCCACCCAGGCTAGCACAGATACGCAGTATTTT. Translated, it gives CATQASTDTQYF.

This CDR3 reads CSARDSSDQPQHF. The CDR3 DNA reads as TGCAGTGCTAGAGATTCTTCCGATCAGCCCCAGCATTTT. The rearrangement uses TRBV20-1 and TRBJ1-5; no clear D gene. CDR3 length equals 13 residues. The V gene's germline CDR1 is DFQATT and CDR2 SNEGSKA (reference sequence). V dropped 0 bases and J dropped 5 bases, with 8 bases sitting between them.

This clonotype appeared many times. CDR3 protein: CASSLVSGSSYEQYF. Written as DNA, the CDR3 is TGCGCCAGCAGCCTTGTTAGCGGGAGCTCCTACGAGCAGTACTTC. The chain recombines TRBV4-1 with TRBJ2-7; TRBD2 agrees at 9 bases. CDR3 length: 15 residues. CDR1 is MGHRA and CDR2 is YSYEKL in the germline V gene. V shed 4 bases and J 0 bases; nucleotides not matched to a gene: 4.

As concerns this clonotype: The conserved phenylalanine or tryptophan normally closing the CDR3 is absent here, so this likely arose from a read error. The chain employs TRBV4-3 and TRBJ1-2; D call uncertain. V dropped 1 base and J dropped 3 bases, with 15 bases sitting between them. The CDR3 is made up of 16 amino acids. Germline CDR1 reads LGHNA; CDR2 reads YSLEER. CDR3 in amino acids: CASSQGRGQFYYGYTL. DNA of the CDR3: TGCGCCAGCAGCCAAGGTAGAGGGCAGTTCTACTATGGCTACACCCTC.

This clonotype has ten or more counts. The chain has TRBV4-2 and TRBJ2-3; unclear D gene. CDR1 is LGHNA, CDR2 YNFKEQ, per germline. The CDR3 covers 17 residues. Deletions cut 0 bases from V and 1 base from J, with 14 bases between. The CDR3 loop reads CASSQESGPTRTDTQYF. The CDR3 bases are TGTGCCAGCAGCCAAGAGTCGGGCCCTACGCGCACAGATACGCAGTATTTT.

At least ten counts were recorded for this clonotype. V gene TRBV29-1 combines with J gene TRBJ2-1; 9 nucleotides agree with TRBD2. Germline V gene lookup returns CDR1 SQVTM and CDR2 ANQGSEA. The trim removed 0 bases at V and 2 bases at J, leaving 5 bases unmatched. This CDR3 contains 16 residues. The CDR3 DNA follows: TGCAGCGTTGAAGATGCTGGCGGGAGGGCCTACAATGAGCAGTTCTTC. This translates into CSVEDAGGRAYNEQFF.

The CDR3 region has the DNA TGCGCCAGCAGTGACAGGGGAGGGTACAATGAGCAGTTCTTC. It is translated as CASSDRGGYNEQFF. This sequence joins TRBV10-2 and TRBJ2-1, with D possibly being TRBD2 (7 bases). There are 14 residues in the CDR3. V gave up 3 bases and J gave up 4 bases, with 10 bases separating them. Per the germline V gene, CDR1 is WSHSY and CDR2 is SAAADI.

As regards this clonotype: A junction end diverges from the germline sequence, so it may reflect a read error. The chain has TRBV28 and TRBJ1-4; D unresolved. The CDR3 has 16 amino acids. Germline V gene data show CDR1 as MDHEN and CDR2 as SYDVKM. CDR3 region: CASTDPAGVPNEKPFF. The DNA of the CDR3 is TGTGCCAGCACCGATCCCGCGGGAGTTCCTAATGAAAAACCGTTTTTT. Complete variable domain (other parts from reference TRBV28 and TRBJ1-4): DVKVTQSSRYLVKRTGEKVFLECVQDMDHENMFWYRQDPGLGLRLIYFSYDVKMKEKGDIPEGYSVSREKKERFSLILESASTNQTSMYLCASTDPAGVPNEKPFFGSGTQLSVL.

This clonotype was picked up many times. V gene TRBV30 combines with J gene TRBJ2-1; D remains unclear. Germline lookup yields CDR1 GTSNPN and CDR2 SVGIG (reference sequence). The CDR3 is made up of 14 amino acids. Trimming took 0 bases from V and 9 from J, leaving 15 bases between them. The CDR3 sequence: CAWSVSSNDIEQFF. The CDR3 DNA is TGTGCCTGGAGTGTCAGCAGTAATGATATTGAGCAGTTCTTC. Full variable domain (outside the CDR3, taken from reference TRBV30 and TRBJ2-1): SQTIHQWPATLVQPVGSPLSLECTVEGTSNPNLYWYRQAAGRGLQLLFYSVGIGQISSEVPQNLSASRPQDRQFILSSKKLLLSDSGFYLCAWSVSSNDIEQFFGPGTRLTVL.

This clonotype was observed at least ten times. The chain uses TRBV19 and TRBJ1-2; TRBD1 might be the D (6 bases). Looked up from germline, CDR1 is LNHDA and CDR2 is SQIVND (reference sequence). This CDR3 contains 18 residues. V shed 7 bases and J shed 3 bases, with 27 bases lying between them. The CDR3 sequence: CASTGLDTKTGLYYGYTF. CDR3 in DNA: TGTGCCAGTACAGGGCTCGATACAAAGACAGGCCTCTACTATGGCTACACCTTC.

The chain joins TRBV5-5 to TRBJ1-5; D not certain. V shed 1 base and J shed 7 bases, with 9 bases lying between them. Germline values: CDR1 SGHKS, CDR2 YYEKEE (reference sequence). The CDR3 is 13 residues long. This chain's CDR3 is CASSLSEWQPQHF. The CDR3 DNA is TGTGCCAGCAGCTTGTCAGAGTGGCAGCCCCAGCATTTT.

The V call is TRBV5-4, the J call TRBJ2-5; D gene uncertain. The CDR3 runs 14 residues. Looked up from germline, CDR1 is SGHNT and CDR2 is YYREEE (reference sequence). V was clipped by 0 bases and J by 5 bases, with 11 bases between them. In nucleotides, the CDR3 is TGTGCCAGCAGCTTGGCGGTGGGTCAGGAGACCCAGTACTTC. It translates to CASSLAVGQETQYF.

This clonotype turned up a few times. The chain combines TRBV12-3 or TRBV12-4 with TRBJ2-7, with 10 positions matching TRBD2. The V segment lost 5 bases and the J segment 6 bases; nucleotides outside the gene matches: 4. The CDR3 has 13 amino acids. In nucleotides, the CDR3 is TGTGCCAGCAGTCAAGCGGGAGGGCCCGAGCAGTACTTC. Translating gives CASSQAGGPEQYF.

In its sample, this clonotype is medium-sized. V is TRBV10-3 and J is TRBJ2-7; TRBD2 matches 12 bases. CDR1 and CDR2 (germline): ENHRY, SYGVKD. V trimming: 6 bases; J trimming: 7 bases; junction bases outside the gene matches: 13. The CDR3 covers 16 residues. The CDR3 loop is CAIRPSLAGGLREQYF. CDR3 nucleotide sequence: TGTGCCATCAGACCCTCCCTAGCGGGAGGGTTGCGAGAGCAGTACTTC.

This clonotype was seen repeatedly, ten times or more. In DNA, the CDR3 is TGTGCCAGCAGTGAACCCTCGGGCCATCACCGCTCACTGCGGAGCACAGATACGCAGTATTTT. Its protein product is CASSEPSGHHRSLRSTDTQYF. V and J are TRBV6-1 and TRBJ2-3; D call uncertain. The ends were cut back, 2 bases at V and 0 bases at J, with 27 bases in the middle. Germline V CDR1 and CDR2: MNHNS, SASEGT. The CDR3 covers 21 residues.

For this clonotype: The junction and the germline gene differ at one end; a read error may be behind it. This chain connects TRBV20-1 to TRBJ2-5, with TRBD1 matching 9 bases. Germline assignment: CDR1 DFQATT and CDR2 SNEGSKA (reference sequence). The CDR3 consists of 15 residues. DNA for the CDR3: TGCAGTGCTAGAGTTAAGGGACAGGGAGGGGAGACCCAGTGCTTC. Amino acid sequence: CSARVKGQGGETQCF.